The rows below give T cell receptor beta chains drawn from one sample of a study of technical replicates of blood from several donors. Assay used: immunoSEQ multiplex PCR; TCRdb lists only in-frame clones, some missing. In the table there are about 100,000 clones, over 85% of which are singletons. The sample consisted of T cells isolated from PBMCs. Source of these receptors: a human donor in good health. Each CDR3 is given with its conserved first and last residue. The D gene is left open where the match is weak. Size is stated for part of the rows, as once, few or many counts, or as a class when the clone is expanded.

clone_size: -
j_call: TRBJ1-1
d_call: -
v_call: TRBV7-8
cdr3_aa: CASSLNRVRDTEAFF
cdr3_nt: TGTGCCAGCAGCTTAAACAGGGTTCGGGACACTGAAGCTTTCTTT

clone_size: -
j_call: TRBJ2-1
d_call: -
v_call: TRBV7-3
cdr3_aa: CASSPGSWRPGAEQFF
cdr3_nt: TGTGCCAGCAGCCCCGGTTCCTGGAGGCCAGGGGCTGAGCAGTTCTTC

clone_size: -
j_call: TRBJ2-5
d_call: -
v_call: TRBV6-1
cdr3_aa: CASSRDWKKETQYF
cdr3_nt: TGTGCCAGCAGCCGGGACTGGAAAAAAGAGACCCAGTACTTC

clone_size: -
j_call: TRBJ1-5
d_call: -
v_call: TRBV21-1
cdr3_aa: CASSVTVSNQPQHF
cdr3_nt: TGTGCCAGCAGCGTGACAGTTAGCAATCAGCCCCAGCATTTT

clone_size: -
j_call: TRBJ2-2
d_call: TRBD2
v_call: TRBV5-1
cdr3_aa: CASSPGTSGGVAGELFF
cdr3_nt: TGCGCCAGCAGCCCCGGGACTAGCGGGGGGGTTGCCGGGGAGCTGTTTTTT

clone_size: -
j_call: TRBJ2-7
d_call: TRBD2
v_call: TRBV5-1
cdr3_aa: CASSGLREGLDEQYF
cdr3_nt: TGCGCCAGCAGCGGGTTGCGGGAGGGCCTCGACGAGCAGTACTTC

clone_size: -
j_call: TRBJ2-7
d_call: -
v_call: TRBV4-2
cdr3_aa: CASSQDPLASYEQYF
cdr3_nt: TGTGCCAGCAGCCAAGATCCACTTGCTTCCTACGAGCAGTACTTC

clone_size: -
j_call: TRBJ1-1
d_call: -
v_call: TRBV7-8
cdr3_aa: CASSLVGEGLTEAFF
cdr3_nt: TGTGCCAGCAGCTTAGTTGGAGAGGGACTTACTGAAGCTTTCTTT

clone_size: -
j_call: TRBJ1-4
d_call: -
v_call: TRBV28
cdr3_aa: CASSLKGTTNEKLFF
cdr3_nt: TGTGCCAGCAGTTTAAAGGGGACAACTAATGAAAAACTGTTTTTT

clone_size: -
j_call: TRBJ2-5
d_call: -
v_call: TRBV11-2
cdr3_aa: CASSPELYGVETQYF
cdr3_nt: TGTGCCAGCAGCCCAGAACTTTACGGGGTTGAGACCCAGTACTTC

clone_size: -
j_call: TRBJ2-7
d_call: TRBD1
v_call: TRBV7-2
cdr3_aa: CASSLARGRAPAYEQYF
cdr3_nt: TGTGCCAGCAGCTTAGCCAGGGGGCGAGCTCCAGCATACGAGCAGTACTTC

clone_size: -
j_call: TRBJ1-2
d_call: TRBD1
v_call: TRBV6-5
cdr3_aa: CASSKPGQGARGYTF
cdr3_nt: TGTGCCAGCAGTAAACCGGGACAGGGTGCCCGTGGCTACACCTTC

clone_size: -
j_call: TRBJ2-1
d_call: TRBD2
v_call: TRBV29-1
cdr3_aa: CSVEDGLAGWGEQFF
cdr3_nt: TGCAGCGTTGAAGATGGACTAGCGGGATGGGGGGAGCAGTTCTTC

clone_size: -
j_call: TRBJ1-4
d_call: -
v_call: TRBV5-6
cdr3_aa: CASSFLALKTTNEKLFF
cdr3_nt: TGTGCCAGCAGCTTCTTAGCCCTTAAGACAACTAATGAAAAACTGTTTTTT

clone_size: -
j_call: TRBJ2-2
d_call: -
v_call: TRBV10-1
cdr3_aa: CASSAFGELFF
cdr3_nt: TGCGCCAGCAGTGCTTTCGGGGAGCTGTTTTTT

clone_size: -
j_call: TRBJ2-3
d_call: TRBD2
v_call: TRBV4-2
cdr3_aa: CASSLGGGAYHSTDTQYF
cdr3_nt: TGTGCCAGCAGCCTCGGCGGGGGGGCTTACCATAGCACAGATACGCAGTATTTT

clone_size: -
j_call: TRBJ1-1
d_call: TRBD1
v_call: TRBV28
cdr3_aa: CASSPPGQGRNTEAFF
cdr3_nt: TGTGCCAGCAGTCCACCGGGACAGGGGAGAAACACTGAAGCTTTCTTT

clone_size: once
j_call: TRBJ2-2
d_call: TRBD1
v_call: TRBV27
cdr3_aa: CASCRSAGTAPNTGELFF
cdr3_nt: TGTGCCAGTTGCCGTTCGGCCGGGACAGCGCCGAACACCGGGGAGCTGTTTTTT

clone_size: -
j_call: TRBJ2-7
d_call: TRBD2
v_call: TRBV30
cdr3_aa: CAWSVAGGLEEQYF
cdr3_nt: TGTGCCTGGAGTGTAGCGGGGGGGCTGGAAGAGCAGTACTTC

clone_size: -
j_call: TRBJ1-4
d_call: TRBD1
v_call: TRBV6-1
cdr3_aa: CASSDRGSGKNEKLFF
cdr3_nt: TGTGCCAGCAGTGACAGGGGGAGTGGTAAAAATGAAAAACTGTTTTTT

clone_size: -
j_call: TRBJ2-7
d_call: -
v_call: TRBV5-1
cdr3_aa: CASRTDTGRNYEQYF
cdr3_nt: TGCGCCAGCAGAACCGATACAGGGAGAAACTACGAGCAGTACTTC

clone_size: -
j_call: TRBJ2-7
d_call: -
v_call: TRBV28
cdr3_aa: CASSQGLPGQASYEQYF
cdr3_nt: TGTGCCAGCAGCCAAGGCCTGCCGGGACAAGCCTCCTACGAGCAGTACTTC

clone_size: few
j_call: TRBJ2-5
d_call: -
v_call: TRBV11-3
cdr3_aa: CASSSTLGADQETQYF
cdr3_nt: TGTGCCAGCAGCTCCACCTTGGGGGCCGACCAAGAGACCCAGTACTTC

clone_size: -
j_call: TRBJ1-1
d_call: TRBD1
v_call: TRBV7-9
cdr3_aa: CASSTRPTGGRLVTEAFF
cdr3_nt: TGTGCCAGCAGCACAAGACCGACAGGGGGCAGGCTAGTCACTGAAGCTTTCTTT

clone_size: -
j_call: TRBJ1-2
d_call: TRBD1
v_call: TRBV4-2
cdr3_aa: CASSPPGTGGLGYTF
cdr3_nt: TGTGCCAGCAGTCCCCCGGGGACAGGGGGCCTTGGCTACACCTTC

clone_size: -
j_call: TRBJ1-4
d_call: TRBD1
v_call: TRBV28
cdr3_aa: CASRGSGTGVTKYEKLFF
cdr3_nt: TGTGCCAGCAGGGGAAGCGGGACAGGGGTTACTAAGTACGAAAAACTGTTTTTT

clone_size: -
j_call: TRBJ2-2
d_call: TRBD2
v_call: TRBV5-1
cdr3_aa: CASSFQAGGITGELFF
cdr3_nt: TGCGCCAGCAGCTTTCAAGCGGGGGGCATCACCGGGGAGCTGTTTTTT

clone_size: -
j_call: TRBJ2-7
d_call: TRBD1
v_call: TRBV5-1
cdr3_aa: CASSSGTGSYEQYF
cdr3_nt: TGCGCCAGCAGCTCCGGGACAGGCTCCTACGAGCAGTACTTC

clone_size: few
j_call: TRBJ1-1
d_call: -
v_call: TRBV7-9
cdr3_aa: CASSIKGSTEAFF
cdr3_nt: TGTGCCAGCAGCATCAAGGGGTCCACTGAAGCTTTCTTT

clone_size: -
j_call: TRBJ2-1
d_call: -
v_call: TRBV11-2
cdr3_aa: CASSLEGERPYNEQFF
cdr3_nt: TGTGCCAGCAGCTTAGAGGGCGAACGCCCCTACAATGAGCAGTTCTTC

clone_size: -
j_call: TRBJ1-5
d_call: TRBD1
v_call: TRBV28
cdr3_aa: CASSSSGGSRQPQHF
cdr3_nt: TGTGCCAGCAGTTCCTCAGGGGGTAGCCGTCAGCCCCAGCATTTT

clone_size: -
j_call: TRBJ1-4
d_call: -
v_call: TRBV11-3
cdr3_aa: CASSWRDGPTEKLFF
cdr3_nt: TGTGCCAGCAGCTGGCGGGACGGACCTACCGAAAAACTGTTTTTT

clone_size: few
j_call: TRBJ2-2
d_call: TRBD1
v_call: TRBV6-4
cdr3_aa: CASPGQITGELFF
cdr3_nt: TGTGCCAGCCCGGGACAGATCACCGGGGAGCTGTTTTTT

clone_size: once
j_call: TRBJ2-2
d_call: TRBD2
v_call: TRBV2
cdr3_aa: CASSVPLAGGSNTGELFF
cdr3_nt: TGTGCCAGCAGTGTACCCCTAGCGGGAGGTTCGAACACCGGGGAGCTGTTTTTT

clone_size: -
j_call: TRBJ2-3
d_call: -
v_call: TRBV11-3
cdr3_aa: CASSFGSTDTQYF
cdr3_nt: TGTGCCAGCAGCTTCGGGAGCACAGATACGCAGTATTTT

clone_size: -
j_call: TRBJ2-3
d_call: -
v_call: TRBV5-1
cdr3_aa: CASSTKTDFSTDTQYF
cdr3_nt: TGCGCCAGCAGCACTAAGACAGACTTTAGCACAGATACGCAGTATTTT

clone_size: few
j_call: TRBJ1-1
d_call: -
v_call: TRBV6-4
cdr3_aa: CASRIGQNTEAFF
cdr3_nt: TGTGCCAGCAGAATCGGACAGAACACTGAAGCTTTCTTT

clone_size: -
j_call: TRBJ2-1
d_call: -
v_call: TRBV28
cdr3_aa: CASSLFGSRSDEQFF
cdr3_nt: TGTGCCAGCAGTTTATTCGGGAGTAGGTCGGATGAGCAGTTCTTC

clone_size: -
j_call: TRBJ2-3
d_call: -
v_call: TRBV10-1
cdr3_aa: CATSDSSTDTQYF
cdr3_nt: TGCGCCACCTCGGACAGCAGCACAGATACGCAGTATTTT

clone_size: -
j_call: TRBJ2-5
d_call: -
v_call: TRBV11-3
cdr3_aa: CASSSEGRRQETQYF
cdr3_nt: TGTGCCAGCAGCTCCGAGGGCAGGAGACAAGAGACCCAGTACTTC

clone_size: -
j_call: TRBJ2-3
d_call: -
v_call: TRBV5-4
cdr3_aa: CASSLQVSTDTQYF
cdr3_nt: TGTGCCAGCAGCTTACAGGTTAGCACAGATACGCAGTATTTT

clone_size: -
j_call: TRBJ1-3
d_call: -
v_call: TRBV6-5
cdr3_aa: CASRQGQSSGNTIYF
cdr3_nt: TGTGCCAGCAGGCAAGGACAGAGCTCTGGAAACACCATATATTTT

clone_size: -
j_call: TRBJ2-3
d_call: TRBD1
v_call: TRBV7-9
cdr3_aa: CASSLGTGLDTQYF
cdr3_nt: TGTGCCAGCAGCTTAGGGACAGGTTTAGATACGCAGTATTTT

clone_size: once
j_call: TRBJ2-3
d_call: -
v_call: TRBV7-9
cdr3_aa: CASSLDSQVDTQYF
cdr3_nt: TGTGCCAGCAGCTTGGACTCTCAGGTGGATACGCAGTATTTT

clone_size: once
j_call: TRBJ1-2
d_call: -
v_call: TRBV19
cdr3_aa: CASSGVYDGYTF
cdr3_nt: TGTGCCAGTTCAGGGGTGTATGATGGCTACACCTTC

clone_size: -
j_call: TRBJ1-4
d_call: -
v_call: TRBV25-1
cdr3_aa: CASYGGAGEKLFF
cdr3_nt: TGTGCCAGCTATGGAGGGGCCGGTGAAAAACTGTTTTTT

clone_size: -
j_call: TRBJ2-7
d_call: -
v_call: TRBV2
cdr3_aa: CASSADRSHEQYF
cdr3_nt: TGTGCCAGCAGTGCGGACAGATCCCACGAGCAGTACTTC